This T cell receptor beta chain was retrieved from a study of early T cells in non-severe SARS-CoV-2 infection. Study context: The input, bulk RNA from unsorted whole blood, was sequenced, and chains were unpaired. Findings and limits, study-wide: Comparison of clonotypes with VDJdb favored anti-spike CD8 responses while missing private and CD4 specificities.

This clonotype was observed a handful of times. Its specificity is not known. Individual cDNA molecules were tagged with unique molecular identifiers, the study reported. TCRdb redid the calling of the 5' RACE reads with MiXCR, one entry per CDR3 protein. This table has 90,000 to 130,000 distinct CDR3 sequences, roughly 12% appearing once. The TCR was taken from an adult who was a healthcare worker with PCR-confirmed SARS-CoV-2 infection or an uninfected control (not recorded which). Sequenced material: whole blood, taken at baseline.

The CDR3 region has the DNA TGCGCCAGCAGCGGGGACCTCCAAGAGACCCAGTACTTC. Translating it yields CASSGDLQETQYF. The chain combines TRBV5-1 with TRBJ2-5, with D perhaps TRBD1 or TRBD2 (5 bases each). Germline CDR1 is SGHRS and CDR2 is YFSETQ. CDR3 length: 13 residues. Trimming took 4 bases from V and 1 from J, leaving 8 bases between them.